This T cell receptor beta chain was recovered during a study of cytomegalovirus exposure and HLA in healthy donors. Background on the study: An analysis done earlier identified 90 million to 120 million unique TCR beta sequences from about 179 million T cells. Researchers found that under 90% of fewer than 450 genotyped donors fell within the Caucasian-associated ancestry cluster.

Regarding the study as a whole: A further, later analysis showed that HLA-associated TCR beta chains (compared with equally common others) were more clonally expanded. Sequencing artifact likely explains a cluster of highly shared sequence variants.

This clone was counted only a few times. The antigen is undetermined. Distinct nucleotide sequences in the sample also encode this CDR3. V was clipped by 4 bases and J by 3 bases; unmatched bases: 6. There are 14 residues in the CDR3. The germline gives CDR1 SGHRS, CDR2 YFSETQ. It was with 60 Vbeta and 13 Jbeta primers that the PCR ran. The protocol was immunoSEQ multiplex PCR, while the TCRdb copy is restricted to in-frame clones and leaves out a portion. The repertoire holds about 160,000 clones, with about four fifths as singletons. The TCR comes from a girl aged 5-17 years in good health and CMV-seropositive. V usage is TRBV5-1 and J usage is TRBJ1-1, with 7 bases fitting TRBD1. Specimen: PBMCs. CDR3 nucleotides: TGCGCCAGCAGCGGAGGGGGCGGGTACACTGAAGCTTTCTTT. Its translation: CASSGGGGYTEAFF.